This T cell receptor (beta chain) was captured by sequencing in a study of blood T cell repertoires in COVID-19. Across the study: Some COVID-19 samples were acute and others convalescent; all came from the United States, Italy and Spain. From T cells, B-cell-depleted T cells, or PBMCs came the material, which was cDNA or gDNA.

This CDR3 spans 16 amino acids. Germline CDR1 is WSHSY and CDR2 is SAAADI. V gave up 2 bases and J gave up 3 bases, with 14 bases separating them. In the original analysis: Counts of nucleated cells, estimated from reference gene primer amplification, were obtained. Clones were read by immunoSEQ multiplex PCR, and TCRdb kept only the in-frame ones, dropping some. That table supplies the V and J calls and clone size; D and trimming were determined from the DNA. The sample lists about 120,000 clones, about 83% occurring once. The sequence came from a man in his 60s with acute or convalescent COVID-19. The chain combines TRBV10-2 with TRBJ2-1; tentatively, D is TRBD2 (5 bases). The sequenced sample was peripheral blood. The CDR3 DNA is TGCGCCAGCAGTGAGAGGGCTCAAGCGGTCTACAATGAGCAGTTCTTC. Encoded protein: CASSERAQAVYNEQFF.